One sample yielded the 5 T cell receptor beta chains listed below, sequenced in a study of T cells in Graves' hyperthyroidism and ophthalmopathy. RNA transcripts yielded amplified TCR beta CDR3 regions. TCR CDR3 regions were first amplified by RT-PCR with HTBI primers. MiXCR, run by TCRdb on the multiplex PCR reads, gives a single entry per CDR3 protein. The sample contains hundreds of thousands of distinct CDR3 sequences, around a fifth of which appear only once. The material sequenced was blood. The receptors originated from a man aged 50 to 60 with Graves' ophthalmopathy.

At least ten counts were recorded for this clonotype. The chain carries TRBV6-2 or TRBV6-3 and TRBJ2-5; tentatively, D is TRBD2 (6 bases). The V gene's germline CDR1 is MNHEY and CDR2 SVGEGT. The germline V and J ends were trimmed by 0 bases and 3 bases, with 8 bases remaining between them. The CDR3 is 14 residues long. The CDR3 coding sequence is TGTGCCAGCAGTTACTCGGGGGGAAAAGAGACCCAGTACTTC. Protein product: CASSYSGGKETQYF.

This clonotype was detected a few times. The V and J genes are TRBV24-1 and TRBJ2-1; TRBD2 might be the D (6 bases). CDR3 size: 15 residues. Germline lookup yields CDR1 KGHDR and CDR2 SFDVKD. The V and J ends lost 4 bases and 12 bases respectively, with 21 bases between them. The CDR3 loop is CATSESLDRLGWQFF. The CDR3 coding sequence is TGTGCCACCAGTGAGTCCCTAGACAGACTAGGTTGGCAGTTCTTC.

The CDR3: CATSFNGIGDEQFF. Written as DNA, the CDR3 is TGTGCCACCAGCTTTAACGGGATAGGCGATGAGCAGTTCTTC. J is TRBJ2-1 and V is TRBV15; D is perhaps TRBD2 (5 bases). The CDR3 runs 14 residues. Trimming pared 5 bases from V and 8 bases from J, leaving 16 bases between. The germline V gene encodes CDR1 LNHNV and CDR2 YYDKDF (reference sequence).

This clonotype was seen a handful of times. The chain employs TRBV24-1 and TRBJ2-1; 12 bases map to TRBD2. The germline CDR1 and CDR2 sequences are KGHDR and SFDVKD. The J segment lost 1 base and the V segment lost 2 bases, leaving 8 bases of the junction unmatched. This CDR3 spans 19 amino acids. The CDR3 DNA reads as TGTGCCACCAGTGATTATGGGACTAGCGGGCCGCGGTCCTACAATGAGCAGTTCTTC. It specifies CATSDYGTSGPRSYNEQFF.

Comments on this clonotype: Because it lacks the conserved phenylalanine or tryptophan at the end, this CDR3 is likely a read error. The chain is built from TRBV6-1 and TRBJ2-5; 9 nucleotides align to TRBD2. In germline, CDR1 is MNHNS, CDR2 SASEGT. J gave up 1 base and V 10 bases, and 4 bases lay outside the gene matches. This CDR3 has 13 amino acids. CDR3 amino acids: CAKKTSGQETQYL. As DNA, the CDR3 is TGTGCCAAAAAGACTAGCGGCCAAGAGACCCAGTACCTC.